This TCR beta chain was recorded in a study of identical twins. Study results and caveats: With beta out-of-frame sequences, excess sharing by twins was weaker. Researchers caution that invariant MAIT and iNKT cells could partly confound zero-insertion analyses. Shared out-of-frame alpha sequences (those common to twins) showed excess low generation probability.

TCRdb redid the calling of the 5' RACE reads with MiXCR, one entry per CDR3 protein. The data hold about 460,000 distinct CDR3 sequences, with approximately 15% observed a single time. Points on this clonotype: Antigen unknown.

This CDR3 has 14 amino acids. Trimming left V 6 bases short and J 3 bases short, with 13 bases between. In addition, the sample was reused for a study of yellow fever vaccine responses in identical twins. As reported in that work: Twins reportedly mounted vaccine T cell responses that seemed partly convergent, partly personalized.

The chain carries TRBV12-3 or TRBV12-4 and TRBJ2-3; maybe TRBD1 (5 bases). The TCR was taken from a woman younger than 35 in good health. Sequenced sample: CD4+ T cells sorted from blood. CDR3 region: CASRTGLRTDTQYF. The DNA for the CDR3 is TGTGCCAGCAGAACAGGATTACGGACAGATACGCAGTATTTT.